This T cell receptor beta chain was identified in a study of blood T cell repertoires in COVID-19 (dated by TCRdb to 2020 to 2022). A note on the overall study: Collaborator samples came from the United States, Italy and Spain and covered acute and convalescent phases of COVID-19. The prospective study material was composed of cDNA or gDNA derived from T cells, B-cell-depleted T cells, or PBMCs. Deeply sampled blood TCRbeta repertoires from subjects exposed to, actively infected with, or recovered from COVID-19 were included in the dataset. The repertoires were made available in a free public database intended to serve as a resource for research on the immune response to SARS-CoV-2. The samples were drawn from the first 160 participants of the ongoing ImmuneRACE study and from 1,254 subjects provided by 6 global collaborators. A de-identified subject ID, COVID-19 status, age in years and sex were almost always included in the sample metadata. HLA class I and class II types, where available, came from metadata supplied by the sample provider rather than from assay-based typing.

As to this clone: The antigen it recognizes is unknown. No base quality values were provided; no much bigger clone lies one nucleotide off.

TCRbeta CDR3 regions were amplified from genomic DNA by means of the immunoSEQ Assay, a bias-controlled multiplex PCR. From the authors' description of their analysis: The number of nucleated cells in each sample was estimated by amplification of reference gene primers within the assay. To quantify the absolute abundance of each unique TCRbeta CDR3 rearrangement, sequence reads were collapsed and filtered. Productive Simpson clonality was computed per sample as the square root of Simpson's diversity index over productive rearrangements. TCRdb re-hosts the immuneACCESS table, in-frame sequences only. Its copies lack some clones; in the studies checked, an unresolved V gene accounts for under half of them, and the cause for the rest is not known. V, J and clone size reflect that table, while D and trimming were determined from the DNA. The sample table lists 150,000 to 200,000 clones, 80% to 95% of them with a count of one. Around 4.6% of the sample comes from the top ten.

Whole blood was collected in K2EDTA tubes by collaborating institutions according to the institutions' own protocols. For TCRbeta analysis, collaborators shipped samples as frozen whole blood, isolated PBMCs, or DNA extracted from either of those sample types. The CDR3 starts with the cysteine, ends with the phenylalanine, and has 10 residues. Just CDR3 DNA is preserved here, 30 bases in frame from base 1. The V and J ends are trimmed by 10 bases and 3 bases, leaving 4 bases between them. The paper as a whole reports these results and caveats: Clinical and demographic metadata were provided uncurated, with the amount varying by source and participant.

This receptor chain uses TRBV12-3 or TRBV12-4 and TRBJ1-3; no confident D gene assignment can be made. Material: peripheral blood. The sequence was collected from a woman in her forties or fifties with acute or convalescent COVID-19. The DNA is TGTGCCATACTTGGAAACACCATATATTTT. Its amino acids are CAILGNTIYF.